The sequence of this T cell receptor beta chain was determined in a study of shared clonotypes between healthy human individuals. Overall study context: Each donor's CD4 naive and CD4 memory cells filled three plates apiece, CD8 naive two, and CD8 memory one.

A split of CD4+ cells into CD45RA+ naive and CD45RA-negative memory subsets was performed. The V and J ends lost 4 bases and 6 bases, in that order; junction bases with no gene match: 15. The CDR3 is 17 residues long. Germline lookup yields CDR1 MNHEY and CDR2 SMNVEV (reference sequence). Every subset's genomic DNA went evenly onto several immunoSEQ plates. Profiling relied on immunoSEQ multiplex PCR, and the TCRdb table lists in-frame clones only, not all of them. Found here are over a million clones, 96% of them singletons; the top ten hold more than 0.9%. V usage is TRBV27 and J usage is TRBJ1-5, with TRBD1 matching 7 bases. This clonotype was sampled from a man in his thirties or forties in good health. The sequenced material came from naive CD4+ T cells sorted from blood. Specified subset: CD45RA+ positively selected. The CDR3 is CASSSSPTGWGSQPQHF. CDR3 nucleotides: TGTGCCAGCAGTTCAAGCCCGACAGGGTGGGGGAGTCAGCCCCAGCATTTT.